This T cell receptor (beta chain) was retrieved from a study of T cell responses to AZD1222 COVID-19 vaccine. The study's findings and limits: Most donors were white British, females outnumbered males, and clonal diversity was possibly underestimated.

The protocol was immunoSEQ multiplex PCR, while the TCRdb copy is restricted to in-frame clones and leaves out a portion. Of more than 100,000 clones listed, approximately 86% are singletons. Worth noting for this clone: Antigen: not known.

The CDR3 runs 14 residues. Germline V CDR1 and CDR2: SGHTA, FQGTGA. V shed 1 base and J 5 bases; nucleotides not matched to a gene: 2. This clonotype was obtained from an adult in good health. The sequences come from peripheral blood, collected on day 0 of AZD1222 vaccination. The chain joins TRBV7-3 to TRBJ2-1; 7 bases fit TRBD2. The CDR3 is CASSLSGGNNEQFF. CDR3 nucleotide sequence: TGTGCCAGCAGCTTAAGCGGGGGTAACAATGAGCAGTTCTTC.